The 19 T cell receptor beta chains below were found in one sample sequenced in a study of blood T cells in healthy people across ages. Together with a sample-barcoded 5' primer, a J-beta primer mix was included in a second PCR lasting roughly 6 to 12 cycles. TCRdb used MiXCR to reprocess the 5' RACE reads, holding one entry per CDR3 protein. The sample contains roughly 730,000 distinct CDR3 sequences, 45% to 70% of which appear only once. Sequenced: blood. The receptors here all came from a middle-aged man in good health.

The DNA for the CDR3 is TGCGCCAGCAGCCCCAGAAGCGGGGGGCCAGGCCAAGAGACCCAGTACTTC. This sequence encodes CASSPRSGGPGQETQYF. The chain employs TRBV5-1 and TRBJ2-7, with 9 nucleotides matching TRBD2. The end of the DNA aligns better with TRBJ2-5, so the J call may be wrong. The CDR3 contains 17 residues. Germline values: CDR1 SGHRS, CDR2 YFSETQ.

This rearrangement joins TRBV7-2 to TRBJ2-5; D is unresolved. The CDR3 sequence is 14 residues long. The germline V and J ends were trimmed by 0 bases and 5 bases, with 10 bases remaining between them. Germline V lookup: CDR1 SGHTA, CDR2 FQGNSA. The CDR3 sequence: CASSLARSTETQYF. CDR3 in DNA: TGTGCCAGCAGCTTAGCGCGATCCACGGAGACCCAGTACTTC.

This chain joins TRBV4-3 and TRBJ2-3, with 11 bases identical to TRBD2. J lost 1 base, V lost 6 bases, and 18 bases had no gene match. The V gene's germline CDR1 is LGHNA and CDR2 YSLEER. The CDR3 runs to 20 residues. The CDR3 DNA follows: TGCGCCAGCAGTCGGGGACTAGCGGCCTCCGAGGGCCCTCGCACAGATACGCAGTATTTT. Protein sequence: CASSRGLAASEGPRTDTQYF.

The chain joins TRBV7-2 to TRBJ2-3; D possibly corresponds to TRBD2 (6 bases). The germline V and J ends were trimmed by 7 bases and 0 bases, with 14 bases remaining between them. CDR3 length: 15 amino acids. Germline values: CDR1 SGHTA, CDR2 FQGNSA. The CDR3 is CASTYGSGSTDTQYF. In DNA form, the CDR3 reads TGTGCCAGCACCTACGGAAGCGGGAGCACAGATACGCAGTATTTT.

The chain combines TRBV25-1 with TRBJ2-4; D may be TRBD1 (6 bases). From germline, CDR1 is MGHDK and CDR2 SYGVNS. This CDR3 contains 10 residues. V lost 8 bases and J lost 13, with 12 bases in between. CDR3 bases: TGTGCCAGCCAGGGGTGGGAGCAGTACTTC. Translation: CASQGWEQYF.

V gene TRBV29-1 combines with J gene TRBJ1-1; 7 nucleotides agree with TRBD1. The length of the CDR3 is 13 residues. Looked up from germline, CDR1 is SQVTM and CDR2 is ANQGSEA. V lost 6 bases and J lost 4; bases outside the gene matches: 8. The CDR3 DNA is TGCAGCGTCCCGGACAGGTTCGGCACTGAAGCTTTCTTT. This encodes CSVPDRFGTEAFF.

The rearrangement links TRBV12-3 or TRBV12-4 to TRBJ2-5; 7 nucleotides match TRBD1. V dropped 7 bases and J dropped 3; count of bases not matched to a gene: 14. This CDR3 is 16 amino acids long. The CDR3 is CASTATNRGREETQYF. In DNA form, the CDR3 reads TGTGCCAGCACCGCAACTAATAGGGGGCGCGAAGAGACCCAGTACTTC.

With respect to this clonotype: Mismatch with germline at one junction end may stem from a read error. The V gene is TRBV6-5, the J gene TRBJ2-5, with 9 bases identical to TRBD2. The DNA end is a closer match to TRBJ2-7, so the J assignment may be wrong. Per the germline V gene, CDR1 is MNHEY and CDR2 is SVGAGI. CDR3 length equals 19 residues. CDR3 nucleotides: TGTGCCAGCAGCTATATCCCCGGATGGCTAGCGGGACCCTCCTGCGAGCAGTACTTC. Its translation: CASSYIPGWLAGPSCEQYF.

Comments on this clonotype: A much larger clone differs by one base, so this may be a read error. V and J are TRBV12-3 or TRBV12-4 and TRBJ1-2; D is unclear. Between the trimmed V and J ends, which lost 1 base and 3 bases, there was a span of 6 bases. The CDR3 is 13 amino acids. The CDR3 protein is CASSLGGYYGYTF. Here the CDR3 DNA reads TGTGCCAGCAGTTTAGGGGGTTACTATGGCTACACCTTC.

Here the CDR3 DNA reads TGTGCCAGCAGCAAAGACCTAACATACAATGAGCAGTACTTC. Amino acid sequence: CASSKDLTYNEQYF. This sequence joins TRBV21-1 and TRBJ2-7. TRBV21-1 is listed as a pseudogene. The CDR3 spans 14 residues.

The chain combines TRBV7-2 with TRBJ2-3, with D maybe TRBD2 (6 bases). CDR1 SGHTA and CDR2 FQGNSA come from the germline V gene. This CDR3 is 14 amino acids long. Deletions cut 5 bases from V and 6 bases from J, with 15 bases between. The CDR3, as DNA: TGTGCCAGCAGCGAACGGGAGAGCTTGGATACGCAGTATTTT. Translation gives CASSERESLDTQYF.

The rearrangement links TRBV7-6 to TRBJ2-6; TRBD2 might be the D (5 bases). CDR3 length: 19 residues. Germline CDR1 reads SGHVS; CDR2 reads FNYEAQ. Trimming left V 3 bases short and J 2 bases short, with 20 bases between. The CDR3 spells CASSFRGGLLTTGANVLTF. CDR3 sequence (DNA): TGTGCCAGCAGCTTCCGAGGCGGACTCTTGACGACTGGGGCCAACGTCCTGACTTTC.

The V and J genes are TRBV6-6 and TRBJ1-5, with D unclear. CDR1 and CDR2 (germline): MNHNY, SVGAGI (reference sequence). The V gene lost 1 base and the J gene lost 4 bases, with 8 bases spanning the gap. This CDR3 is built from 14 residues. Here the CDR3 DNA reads TGTGCCAGCAGTTACTATACTGGGAATCAGCCCCAGCATTTT. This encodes CASSYYTGNQPQHF.

CDR3 amino acids: CASSVHPQDFSGYTF. The CDR3 DNA reads TGTGCCAGCAGCGTCCACCCACAGGACTTCTCGGGCTACACCTTC. The chain uses TRBV9 and TRBJ1-2; tentative D call: TRBD1 (5 bases). This CDR3 comprises 15 residues. The V gene lost 2 bases and the J gene lost 8 bases, with 19 bases spanning the gap. Germline V gives CDR1 SGDLS, CDR2 YYNGEE.

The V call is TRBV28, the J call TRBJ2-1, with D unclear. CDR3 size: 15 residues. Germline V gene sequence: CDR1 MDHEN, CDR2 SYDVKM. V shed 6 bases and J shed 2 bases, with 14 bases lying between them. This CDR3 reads CASRYPGEAYNEQFF. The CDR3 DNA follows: TGTGCCAGCAGATATCCTGGAGAGGCCTACAATGAGCAGTTCTTC. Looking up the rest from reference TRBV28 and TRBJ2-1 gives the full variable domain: DVKVTQSSRYLVKRTGEKVFLECVQDMDHENMFWYRQDPGLGLRLIYFSYDVKMKEKGDIPEGYSVSREKKERFSLILESASTNQTSMYLCASRYPGEAYNEQFFGPGTRLTVL.

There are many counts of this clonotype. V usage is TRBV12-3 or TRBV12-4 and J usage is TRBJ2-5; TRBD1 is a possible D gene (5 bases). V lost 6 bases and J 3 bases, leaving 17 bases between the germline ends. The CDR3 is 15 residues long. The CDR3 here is CASSITAGWEETQYF. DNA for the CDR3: TGTGCCAGCAGCATAACCGCAGGGTGGGAAGAGACCCAGTACTTC.

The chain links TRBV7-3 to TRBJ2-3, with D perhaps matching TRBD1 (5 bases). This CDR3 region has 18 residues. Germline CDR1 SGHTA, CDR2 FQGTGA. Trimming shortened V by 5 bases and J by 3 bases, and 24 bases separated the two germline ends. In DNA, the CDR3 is TGTGCCAGCAGCCCGAAGGGTGGTCAGGGTCTTCTAACAGATACGCAGTATTTT. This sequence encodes CASSPKGGQGLLTDTQYF.

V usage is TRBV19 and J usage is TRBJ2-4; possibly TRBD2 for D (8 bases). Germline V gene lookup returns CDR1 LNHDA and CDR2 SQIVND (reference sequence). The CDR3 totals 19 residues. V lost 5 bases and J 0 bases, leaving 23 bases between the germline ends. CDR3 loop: CASSLRPGGTDLAKNIQYF. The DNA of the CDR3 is TGTGCCAGTAGTTTGAGACCGGGGGGGACAGACCTAGCCAAAAACATTCAGTACTTC.

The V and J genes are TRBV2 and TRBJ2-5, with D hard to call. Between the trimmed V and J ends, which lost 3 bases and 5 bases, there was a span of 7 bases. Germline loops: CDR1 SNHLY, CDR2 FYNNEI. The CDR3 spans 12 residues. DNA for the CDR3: TGTGCCAGCAGTGACATGAGGGAGACCCAGTACTTC. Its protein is CASSDMRETQYF.